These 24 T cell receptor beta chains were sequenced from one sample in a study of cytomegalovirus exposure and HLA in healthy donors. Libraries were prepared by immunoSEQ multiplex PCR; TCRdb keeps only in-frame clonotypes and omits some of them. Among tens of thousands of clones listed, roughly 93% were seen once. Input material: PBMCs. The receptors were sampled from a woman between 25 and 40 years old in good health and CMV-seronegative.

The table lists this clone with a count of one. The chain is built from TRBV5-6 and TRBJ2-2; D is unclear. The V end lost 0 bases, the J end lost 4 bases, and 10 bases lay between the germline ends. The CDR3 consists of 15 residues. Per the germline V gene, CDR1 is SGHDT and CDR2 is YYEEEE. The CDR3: CASSLVGSSTGELFF. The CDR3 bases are TGTGCCAGCAGCTTGGTGGGCAGCTCCACCGGGGAGCTGTTTTTT.

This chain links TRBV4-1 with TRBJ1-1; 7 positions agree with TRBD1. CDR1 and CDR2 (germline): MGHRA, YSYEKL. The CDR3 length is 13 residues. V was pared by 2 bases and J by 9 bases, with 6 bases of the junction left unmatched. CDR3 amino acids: CASSQRDSIKAFF. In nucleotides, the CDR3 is TGCGCCAGCAGCCAACGGGACAGCATAAAAGCTTTCTTT.

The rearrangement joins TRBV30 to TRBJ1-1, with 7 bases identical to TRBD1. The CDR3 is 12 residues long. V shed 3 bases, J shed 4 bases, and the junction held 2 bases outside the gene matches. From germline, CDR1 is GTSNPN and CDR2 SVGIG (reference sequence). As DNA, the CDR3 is TGTGCCTGGAGCGGACAGGCCACTGAAGCTTTCTTT. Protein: CAWSGQATEAFF.

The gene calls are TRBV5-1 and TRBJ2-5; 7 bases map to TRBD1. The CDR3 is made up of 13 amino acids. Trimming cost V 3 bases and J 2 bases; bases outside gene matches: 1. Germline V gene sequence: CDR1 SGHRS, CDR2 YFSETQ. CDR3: CASSWDSQETQYF. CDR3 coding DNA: TGCGCCAGCAGCTGGGACAGTCAAGAGACCCAGTACTTC.

The CDR3 protein is CASSDSGGAGNEQFF. CDR3 nucleotides: TGTGCCAGCAGTGACTCGGGGGGGGCAGGCAATGAGCAGTTCTTC. The J gene is TRBJ2-1, the V gene TRBV6-4, with D perhaps TRBD2 (7 bases). V lost 0 bases and J 6 bases, leaving 12 bases between the germline ends. The length of the CDR3 is 15 residues. Per germline, CDR1 MRHNA and CDR2 SNTAGT.

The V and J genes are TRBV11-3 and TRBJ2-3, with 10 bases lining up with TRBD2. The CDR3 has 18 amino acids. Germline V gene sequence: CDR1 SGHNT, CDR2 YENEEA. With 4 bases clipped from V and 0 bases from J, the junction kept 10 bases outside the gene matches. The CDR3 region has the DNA TGTGCCAGCAGCTCCGGATCTCTAGCGGGGGCCAGCACAGATACGCAGTATTTT. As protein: CASSSGSLAGASTDTQYF.

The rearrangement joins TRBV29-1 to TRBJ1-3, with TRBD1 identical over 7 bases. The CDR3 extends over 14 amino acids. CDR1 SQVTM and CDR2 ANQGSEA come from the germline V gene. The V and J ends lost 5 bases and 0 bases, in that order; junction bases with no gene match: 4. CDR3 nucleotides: TGCAGCGTTCTTGACAGGGACTCTGGAAACACCATATATTTT. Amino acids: CSVLDRDSGNTIYF.

The CDR3 DNA reads TGTGCCAGCAGTTACGTGGACAGGGAGACCCAGTACTTC. Residues: CASSYVDRETQYF. The chain combines TRBV6-5 with TRBJ2-5; 7 bases agree with TRBD1. CDR1 is MNHEY, CDR2 SVGAGI, per germline. The CDR3 is 13 residues long. The V and J ends lost 2 bases and 5 bases, in that order; junction bases with no gene match: 2.

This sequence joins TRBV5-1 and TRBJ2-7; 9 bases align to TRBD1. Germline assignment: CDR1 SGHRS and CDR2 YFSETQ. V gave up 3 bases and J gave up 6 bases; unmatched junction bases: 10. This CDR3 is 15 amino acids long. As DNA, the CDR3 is TGCGCCAGCAGCTCCCCCGGGACAGGGATCCTCGAGCAGTACTTC. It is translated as CASSSPGTGILEQYF.

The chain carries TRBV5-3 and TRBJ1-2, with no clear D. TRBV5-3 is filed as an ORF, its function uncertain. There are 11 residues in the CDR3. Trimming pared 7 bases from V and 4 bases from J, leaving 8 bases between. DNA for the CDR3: TGTGCCAGAGGGAGGACCTATGGCTACACCTTC. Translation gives CARGRTYGYTF.

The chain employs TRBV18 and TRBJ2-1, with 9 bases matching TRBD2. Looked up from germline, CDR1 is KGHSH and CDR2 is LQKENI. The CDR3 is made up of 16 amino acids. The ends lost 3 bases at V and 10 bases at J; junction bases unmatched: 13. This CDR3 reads CASSPGSLLAGLEQFF. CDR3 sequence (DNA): TGTGCCAGCTCACCGGGTAGTTTGCTAGCGGGACTGGAGCAGTTCTTC.

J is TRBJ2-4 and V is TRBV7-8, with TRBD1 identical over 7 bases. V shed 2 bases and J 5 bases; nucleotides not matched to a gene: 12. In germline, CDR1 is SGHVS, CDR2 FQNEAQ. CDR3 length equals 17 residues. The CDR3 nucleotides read TGTGCCAGCAGCTTAATGGCCCTAACAGGGGTGGAAAACATTCAGTACTTC. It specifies CASSLMALTGVENIQYF.

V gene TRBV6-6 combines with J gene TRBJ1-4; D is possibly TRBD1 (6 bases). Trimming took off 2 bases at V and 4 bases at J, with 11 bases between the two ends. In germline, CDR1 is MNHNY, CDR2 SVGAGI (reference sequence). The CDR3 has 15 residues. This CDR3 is CASSYQGSLNEKLFF. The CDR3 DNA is TGTGCCAGCAGTTACCAGGGGTCCCTTAATGAAAAACTGTTTTTT.

DNA of the CDR3: TGTGCCAGCAGTTTAGGGCCAGGGACAGGGGAGTACGAGCAGTACTTC. Residues: CASSLGPGTGEYEQYF. This sequence joins TRBV28 and TRBJ2-7; 10 nucleotides agree with TRBD1. The V gene end was trimmed by 2 bases and the J gene end by 4 bases; junction bases not matched to a gene: 8. CDR3 length equals 16 residues. The V gene's germline CDR1 is MDHEN and CDR2 SYDVKM.

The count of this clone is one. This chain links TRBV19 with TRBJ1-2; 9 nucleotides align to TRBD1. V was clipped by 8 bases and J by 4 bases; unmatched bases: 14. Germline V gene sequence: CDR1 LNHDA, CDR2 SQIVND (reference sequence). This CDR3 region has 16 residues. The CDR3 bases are TGTGCCAGTTCAGACCCGGGACAGGGTTCTCTCTATGGCTACACCTTC. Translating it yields CASSDPGQGSLYGYTF. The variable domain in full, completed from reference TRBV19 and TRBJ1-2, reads DGGITQSPKYLFRKEGQNVTLSCEQNLNHDAMYWYRQDPGQGLRLIYYSQIVNDFQKGDIAEGYSVSREKKESFPLTVTSAQKNPTAFYLCASSDPGQGSLYGYTFGSGTRLTVV.

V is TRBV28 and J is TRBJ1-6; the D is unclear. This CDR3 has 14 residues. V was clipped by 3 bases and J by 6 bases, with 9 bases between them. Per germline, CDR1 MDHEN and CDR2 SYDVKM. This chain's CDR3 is CASSFRHSNSPLHF. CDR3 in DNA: TGTGCCAGCAGTTTTCGTCACAGTAATTCACCCCTCCACTTT.

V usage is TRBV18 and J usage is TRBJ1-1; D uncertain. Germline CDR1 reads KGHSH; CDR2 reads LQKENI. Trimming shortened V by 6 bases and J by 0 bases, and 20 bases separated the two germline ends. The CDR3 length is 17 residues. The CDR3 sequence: CASSRTGTVLMNTEAFF. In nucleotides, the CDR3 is TGTGCCAGCTCCCGAACGGGAACGGTCCTGATGAACACTGAAGCTTTCTTT.

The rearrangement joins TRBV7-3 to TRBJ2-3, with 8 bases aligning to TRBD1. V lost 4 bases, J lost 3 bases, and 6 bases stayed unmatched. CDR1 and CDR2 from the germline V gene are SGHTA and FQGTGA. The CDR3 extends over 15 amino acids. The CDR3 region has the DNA TGTGCCAGCAGCTCTGGACAGGGAATAACAGATACGCAGTATTTT. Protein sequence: CASSSGQGITDTQYF.

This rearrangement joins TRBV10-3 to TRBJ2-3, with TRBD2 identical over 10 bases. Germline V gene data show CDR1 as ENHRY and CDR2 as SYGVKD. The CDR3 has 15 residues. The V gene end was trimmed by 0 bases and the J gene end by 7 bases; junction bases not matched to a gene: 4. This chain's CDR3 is CAISESGAGGNTQYF. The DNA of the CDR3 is TGTGCCATCAGTGAGTCAGGAGCGGGAGGGAATACGCAGTATTTT.

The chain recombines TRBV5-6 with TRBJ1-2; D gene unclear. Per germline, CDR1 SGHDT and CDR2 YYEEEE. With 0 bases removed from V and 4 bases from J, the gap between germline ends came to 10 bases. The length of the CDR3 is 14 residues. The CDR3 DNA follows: TGTGCCAGCAGCTTGGATTCCACGAGCTATGGCTACACCTTC. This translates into CASSLDSTSYGYTF.

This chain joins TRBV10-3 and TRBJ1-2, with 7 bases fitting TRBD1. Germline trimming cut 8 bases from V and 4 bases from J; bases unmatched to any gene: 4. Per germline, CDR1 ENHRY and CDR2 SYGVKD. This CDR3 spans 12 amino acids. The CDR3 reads CAIRRDSYGYTF. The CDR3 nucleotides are TGTGCCATCCGCCGGGACAGCTATGGCTACACCTTC.

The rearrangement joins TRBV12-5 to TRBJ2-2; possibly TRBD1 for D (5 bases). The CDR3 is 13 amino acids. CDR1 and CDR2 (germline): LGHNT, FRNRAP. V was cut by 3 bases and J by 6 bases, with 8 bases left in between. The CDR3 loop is CASGFQGAGELFF. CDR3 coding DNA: TGTGCTAGTGGTTTCCAGGGCGCCGGGGAGCTGTTTTTT.

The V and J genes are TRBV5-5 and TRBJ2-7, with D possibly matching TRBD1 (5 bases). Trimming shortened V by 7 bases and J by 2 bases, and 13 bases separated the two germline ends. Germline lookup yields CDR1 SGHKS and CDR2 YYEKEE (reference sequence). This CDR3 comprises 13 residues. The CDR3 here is CASVAGSPYEQYF. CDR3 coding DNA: TGTGCCAGCGTCGCAGGGTCGCCCTACGAGCAGTACTTC.

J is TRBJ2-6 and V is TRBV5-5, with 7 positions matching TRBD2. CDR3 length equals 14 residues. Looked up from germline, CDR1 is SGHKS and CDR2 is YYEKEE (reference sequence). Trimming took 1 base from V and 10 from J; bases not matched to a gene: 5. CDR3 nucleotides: TGTGCCAGCAGCTTGTCTGGGGGAGGGAACGTCCTGACTTTC. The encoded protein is CASSLSGGGNVLTF.